A single sample gave rise to the 27 T cell receptor beta chains below, sequenced in a study of blood T cell repertoires in COVID-19. Libraries were prepared by immunoSEQ multiplex PCR; TCRdb keeps only in-frame clonotypes and omits some of them. Here the sample spans over 200,000 clones, about 84% being singletons. The material sequenced was PBMCs or T cells enriched from blood (not recorded which). The receptors come from a man aged 60-69 years who had recovered from COVID-19.

The V call is TRBV19, the J call TRBJ2-1, with no clear D. From germline, CDR1 is LNHDA and CDR2 SQIVND (reference sequence). The germline V and J ends were trimmed by 2 bases and 4 bases, with 6 bases remaining between them. CDR3 size: 13 residues. CDR3 coding DNA: TGTGCCAGTAGTATATTCGGTTACAATGAGCAGTTCTTC. Translated, it gives CASSIFGYNEQFF.

The CDR3 region has the DNA TGTGCCAGCAGGGGGACTAGCGCGGCCGCTGAGCAGTTCTTC. This codes for CASRGTSAAAEQFF. The chain employs TRBV5-4 and TRBJ2-1; TRBD2 matches at 10 bases. The CDR3 length is 14 residues. The V and J ends lost 5 bases and 9 bases, in that order; junction bases with no gene match: 8. Germline CDR1 and CDR2: SGHNT and YYREEE (reference sequence).

The chain combines TRBV6-5 with TRBJ1-2; 8 bases fit TRBD1. The CDR3 contains 15 residues. V gave up 1 base and J gave up 2 bases; unmatched junction bases: 3. CDR1 and CDR2 from the germline V gene are MNHEY and SVGAGI. The CDR3 region is CASSYLQGGNYGYTF. CDR3 in DNA: TGTGCCAGCAGTTACTTACAGGGGGGGAACTATGGCTACACCTTC.

The rearrangement uses TRBV7-8 and TRBJ2-2; tentatively, D is TRBD1 (6 bases). Trimming removed 6 bases from V and 0 bases from J, with 14 bases in between. Looked up from germline, CDR1 is SGHVS and CDR2 is FQNEAQ. This CDR3 has 16 amino acids. CDR3 amino acids: CASRQLRGTNTGELFF. The DNA of the CDR3 is TGTGCCAGCAGGCAACTTAGGGGGACGAACACCGGGGAGCTGTTTTTT.

V usage is TRBV7-9 and J usage is TRBJ1-2; 7 nucleotides match TRBD1. The CDR3 covers 14 residues. With 6 bases clipped from V and 4 bases from J, the junction kept 8 bases outside the gene matches. Germline CDR1 reads SEHNR; CDR2 reads FQNEAQ (reference sequence). The CDR3: CASSSRDRFYGYTF. CDR3 nucleotides: TGTGCCAGCAGTTCCCGGGACAGATTCTATGGCTACACCTTC.

The gene calls are TRBV14 and TRBJ1-4; TRBD1 aligns across 10 bases. V dropped 5 bases and J dropped 7; count of bases not matched to a gene: 7. This CDR3 is built from 15 residues. Germline V CDR1 and CDR2: SGHDN, FVKESK. The CDR3 DNA sequence: TGTGCCAGCAGCACCCGACAGGGGGCGAGTGAAAAACTGTTTTTT. Translating gives CASSTRQGASEKLFF.

The table lists this clone with a few counts. J is TRBJ2-1 and V is TRBV7-2; D may be TRBD1 (6 bases). The germline V and J ends were trimmed by 5 bases and 6 bases, with 20 bases remaining between them. The CDR3 contains 16 residues. The germline gives CDR1 SGHTA, CDR2 FQGNSA. Here the CDR3 DNA reads TGTGCCAGCAGCCCTCAATTCCGGGACACCCGCAATGAGCAGTTCTTC. Residues: CASSPQFRDTRNEQFF.

The chain has TRBV6-2 or TRBV6-3 and TRBJ1-5, with 8 bases identical to TRBD1. Trimming took 6 bases from V and 9 from J; bases not matched to a gene: 7. Germline loops: CDR1 MNHEY, CDR2 SVGEGT. The CDR3 is 13 residues long. The CDR3 spells CASSPGQGRPQHF. CDR3 nucleotide sequence: TGTGCCAGCAGCCCCGGACAGGGCAGGCCCCAGCATTTT.

DNA for the CDR3: TGCAGTGCTAGTGGTCTAGCGGAACCCTACGAGCAGTACTTC. It specifies CSASGLAEPYEQYF. V usage is TRBV20-1 and J usage is TRBJ2-7; 7 bases match TRBD2. This CDR3 is built from 14 residues. Germline assignment: CDR1 DFQATT and CDR2 SNEGSKA (reference sequence). V shed 3 bases, J shed 2 bases, and the junction held 7 bases outside the gene matches.

The gene calls are TRBV2 and TRBJ1-4; D ambiguous. Trimming took off 7 bases at V and 7 bases at J, with 13 bases between the two ends. In germline, CDR1 is SNHLY, CDR2 FYNNEI. CDR3 length: 13 residues. The CDR3 region has the DNA TGTGCCAGCACCCCCCGGGCGGGTGAAAAACTGTTTTTT. Translated: CASTPRAGEKLFF.

This chain links TRBV6-5 with TRBJ2-7; D perhaps matches TRBD1 (6 bases). The length of the CDR3 is 12 residues. Trimming took off 10 bases at V and 3 bases at J, with 13 bases between the two ends. CDR1 is MNHEY, CDR2 SVGAGI, per germline. CDR3 DNA: TGTGCCACCTCAGGGGATTTCTACGAGCAGTACTTC. The encoded protein is CATSGDFYEQYF.

This rearrangement joins TRBV9 to TRBJ1-6, with no clear D. Trimming removed 2 bases from V and 5 bases from J, with 5 bases in between. Germline-derived CDR1 and CDR2 are SGDLS and YYNGEE. CDR3 size: 13 residues. The CDR3 is CASSVADNSPLHF. The CDR3 region has the DNA TGTGCCAGCAGCGTGGCAGATAATTCACCCCTCCACTTT.

The V call is TRBV15, the J call TRBJ1-2, with D tentatively TRBD1 (6 bases). CDR3 length: 14 residues. The germline V gene encodes CDR1 LNHNV and CDR2 YYDKDF (reference sequence). V shed 1 base and J shed 6 bases, with 12 bases lying between them. The CDR3 sequence: CATSRATGLDGYTF. The CDR3, as DNA: TGTGCCACCAGCAGAGCGACAGGTCTAGATGGCTACACCTTC. The whole variable domain, filled in from reference TRBV15 and TRBJ1-2, reads DAMVIQNPRYQVTQFGKPVTLSCSQTLNHNVMYWYQQKSSQAPKLLFHYYDKDFNNEADTPDNFQSRRPNTSFCFLDIRSPGLGDTAMYLCATSRATGLDGYTFGSGTRLTVV.

Only a few counts were recorded for this clone. V is TRBV7-2 and J is TRBJ2-7, with D uncertain. This CDR3 region has 13 residues. Germline CDR1 reads SGHTA; CDR2 reads FQGNSA. Trimming left V 3 bases short and J 6 bases short, with 12 bases between. CDR3 in DNA: TGTGCCAGCAGCTTCCTAGGCGACCGCGAGCAGTACTTC. It yields the protein CASSFLGDREQYF.

A few counts support this clone. The gene calls are TRBV6-5 and TRBJ2-7, with D tentatively TRBD1 (6 bases). The CDR3 loop spans 13 amino acids. The germline gives CDR1 MNHEY, CDR2 SVGAGI. Trimming shortened V by 5 bases and J by 1 base, and 9 bases separated the two germline ends. In DNA form, the CDR3 reads TGTGCCAGCAGTAAGGACAGTTCCTACGAGCAGTACTTC. Residues: CASSKDSSYEQYF.

The chain is built from TRBV5-6 and TRBJ2-7; 8 nucleotides match TRBD1. The length of the CDR3 is 14 residues. V was pared by 0 bases and J by 6 bases, with 5 bases of the junction left unmatched. In germline, CDR1 is SGHDT, CDR2 YYEEEE. DNA of the CDR3: TGTGCCAGCAGCTTGGGACAGGGGATCTTCGAGCAGTACTTC. Its protein product is CASSLGQGIFEQYF.

The chain joins TRBV5-6 to TRBJ1-2; TRBD1 is a possible D gene (6 bases). CDR1 is SGHDT and CDR2 is YYEEEE in the germline V gene. Trimming took 4 bases from V and 4 from J, leaving 11 bases between them. The CDR3 covers 13 residues. CDR3 residues: CASSRGAGYGYTF. The CDR3 DNA follows: TGTGCCAGCAGCCGGGGGGCGGGCTATGGCTACACCTTC.

This clone has just one count. The chain employs TRBV10-3 and TRBJ1-6, with TRBD1 as a possible D gene (5 bases). V shed 10 bases and J shed 12 bases, with 16 bases lying between them. The CDR3 loop spans 12 amino acids. Per germline, CDR1 ENHRY and CDR2 SYGVKD. Written as DNA, the CDR3 is TGTGCCACTTGGGGACTGGATCAACCCCTCCACTTT. It yields the protein CATWGLDQPLHF.

The rearrangement links TRBV24-1 to TRBJ1-2; unclear D gene. This CDR3 region has 17 residues. Germline V gene lookup returns CDR1 KGHDR and CDR2 SFDVKD. Between the trimmed V and J ends, which lost 2 bases and 5 bases, there was a span of 20 bases. The DNA for the CDR3 is TGTGCCACCAGTGATTCCCCAAGCAGCACGACGGGGTATGGCTACACCTTC. As protein: CATSDSPSSTTGYGYTF.

The gene calls are TRBV7-9 and TRBJ2-7; 9 nucleotides agree with TRBD2. The V segment lost 7 bases and the J segment 6 bases; nucleotides outside the gene matches: 7. CDR1 SEHNR and CDR2 FQNEAQ come from the germline V gene (reference sequence). The CDR3 has 13 amino acids. Written as DNA, the CDR3 is TGTGCCAGCAACCTCGGGACTAGCTTCGAGCAGTACTTC. Amino acid sequence: CASNLGTSFEQYF.

This chain connects TRBV7-2 to TRBJ1-4; 12 bases fit TRBD1. The ends lost 5 bases at V and 8 bases at J; junction bases unmatched: 15. Germline-derived CDR1 and CDR2 are SGHTA and FQGNSA. This CDR3 region has 18 residues. DNA for the CDR3: TGTGCCAGCAGCCTACCCCAGCCGGGACAGGGGGCCGAAGAAAAACTGTTTTTT. This translates into CASSLPQPGQGAEEKLFF.

The chain employs TRBV7-9 and TRBJ2-6; 7 bases match TRBD1. Germline CDR1 is SEHNR and CDR2 is FQNEAQ (reference sequence). The CDR3 is made up of 15 amino acids. J gave up 2 bases and V 5 bases, and 3 bases lay outside the gene matches. The DNA for the CDR3 is TGTGCCAGCAGCCAGGGGGACCCTGGGGCCAACGTCCTGACTTTC. It translates to CASSQGDPGANVLTF.

This clone has more than one count but fewer than ten. The rearrangement links TRBV10-3 to TRBJ1-2; 7 bases are shared with TRBD1. Germline CDR1 reads ENHRY; CDR2 reads SYGVKD. This CDR3 has 13 residues. V trimming: 7 bases; J trimming: 1 base; junction bases outside the gene matches: 3. CDR3 in DNA: TGTGCCATCATGGCAGGGGGTAACTATGGCTACACCTTC. Residues: CAIMAGGNYGYTF.

This clone showed up just once. V gene TRBV19 combines with J gene TRBJ1-3; D gene uncertain. This CDR3 is built from 15 residues. The germline V gene encodes CDR1 LNHDA and CDR2 SQIVND (reference sequence). V lost 7 bases and J lost 4, with 17 bases in between. CDR3 protein: CASTNLPTGGNTIYF. The CDR3 bases are TGTGCCAGTACCAACCTACCCACGGGGGGAAACACCATATATTTT.

The chain uses TRBV15 and TRBJ2-7, with a weak D call TRBD1 (6 bases). V was shortened by 2 bases and J by 7 bases, with 21 bases between the two germline ends. From germline, CDR1 is LNHNV and CDR2 YYDKDF (reference sequence). This CDR3 comprises 16 residues. Here the CDR3 reads CATSRNTGSELREQYF. The CDR3 DNA reads TGTGCCACCAGCAGAAACACAGGGTCCGAACTCCGGGAGCAGTACTTC.

The J gene is TRBJ2-6, the V gene TRBV29-1; no clear D gene. The V gene's germline CDR1 is SQVTM and CDR2 ANQGSEA. Trimming left V 7 bases short and J 1 base short, with 11 bases between. The CDR3 is 14 amino acids. DNA for the CDR3: TGCAGCGCCGGTGGTACTTCTGGGGCCAACGTCCTGACTTTC. Its translation is CSAGGTSGANVLTF.

The chain recombines TRBV14 with TRBJ2-7, with D perhaps matching TRBD2 (5 bases). The germline V and J ends were trimmed by 1 base and 2 bases, with 12 bases remaining between them. Germline V gene data show CDR1 as SGHDN and CDR2 as FVKESK. The CDR3 has 15 amino acids. Here the CDR3 DNA reads TGTGCCAGCAGCCAAGTCGGGATACGAACCTACGAGCAGTACTTC. Its translation: CASSQVGIRTYEQYF.